Following are 26 T cell receptor beta chains from one sample sequenced in a study of cytomegalovirus exposure and HLA in healthy donors. The PCR had 60 Vbeta and 13 Jbeta primers. Sequencing was performed with immunoSEQ multiplex PCR; in TCRdb, only in-frame clones are kept and a portion is missing. The repertoire has fewer than 200,000 clones, about four fifths of them found once; the top ten carry 4.9%. Sequencing used PBMCs. The receptors derive from a woman between 18 and 30 years old in good health and CMV-seropositive.

This clone was seen just once. A read error may produce the germline difference seen at one junction end. This rearrangement joins TRBV7-7 to TRBJ2-1, with TRBD2 identical over 8 bases. The CDR3 is made up of 17 amino acids. The germline V gene has CDR1 SSHAT and CDR2 FNYEAQ (reference sequence). The CDR3 coding sequence is TGTGCTAGCAGCGTCTCATTGAGTGGCGGGGGGTACAATGAGCAGTTCTTC. This sequence encodes CASSVSLSGGGYNEQFF.

The rearrangement joins TRBV27 to TRBJ2-7; possible D gene TRBD2, 6 bases. The CDR3 is made up of 16 amino acids. Germline values: CDR1 MNHEY, CDR2 SMNVEV (reference sequence). V was cut by 5 bases and J by 2 bases, with 19 bases left in between. The CDR3 region has the DNA TGTGCCAGCAGTATGACTTCGGGACTGCCGACCTACGAGCAGTACTTC. Encoded protein: CASSMTSGLPTYEQYF.

The rearrangement uses TRBV5-1 and TRBJ2-7, with D possibly being TRBD2 (5 bases). The CDR3 covers 12 residues. V was cut by 0 bases and J by 5 bases, with 6 bases left in between. Looked up from germline, CDR1 is SGHRS and CDR2 is YFSETQ. CDR3 sequence (DNA): TGCGCCAGCAGCTTGGCGCGGGACGAGCAGTACTTC. The encoded protein is CASSLARDEQYF.

A word on this clone: The conserved phenylalanine or tryptophan normally closing the CDR3 is absent here, so this likely arose from a read error. V gene TRBV9 combines with J gene TRBJ1-2; 10 bases match TRBD1. Germline CDR1 SGDLS, CDR2 YYNGEE. With V trimmed by 3 bases and J by 4 bases, 9 bases remained unmatched. CDR3 length: 16 amino acids. Here the CDR3 reads CASSAGDRQGAYGYTL. DNA for the CDR3: TGTGCCAGCAGCGCGGGGGACCGACAGGGGGCCTATGGCTACACCCTC.

The rearrangement uses TRBV4-2 and TRBJ2-2; TRBD1 agrees at 8 bases. J was trimmed by 9 bases and V by 5 bases; bases with no gene match: 5. This CDR3 comprises 13 residues. Germline loops: CDR1 LGHNA, CDR2 YNFKEQ. The CDR3 nucleotides read TGTGCCAGCAGCAAGGACAGGGCGTGGGAGCTGTTTTTT. Amino acid sequence: CASSKDRAWELFF.

This clone appeared once. V gene TRBV7-9 combines with J gene TRBJ1-2; weak D call: TRBD1 (5 bases). CDR3 length: 16 residues. Germline values: CDR1 SEHNR, CDR2 FQNEAQ (reference sequence). V was pared by 5 bases and J by 2 bases, with 18 bases between. This CDR3 reads CASSPREGRMNYGYTF. The CDR3 DNA is TGTGCCAGCAGCCCCAGGGAGGGCAGAATGAACTATGGCTACACCTTC.

The rearrangement uses TRBV4-3 and TRBJ2-1; no clear D. Trimming took 1 base from V and 7 from J, leaving 5 bases between them. This CDR3 is 12 amino acids long. Germline V gives CDR1 LGHNA, CDR2 YSLEER. The CDR3 DNA is TGCGCCAGCAGCCAAGGGCGGAATGAGCAGTTCTTC. The encoded protein is CASSQGRNEQFF.

The chain links TRBV19 to TRBJ2-1, with 7 bases aligning to TRBD1. The germline V gene has CDR1 LNHDA and CDR2 SQIVND (reference sequence). The trim removed 5 bases at V and 8 bases at J, leaving 3 bases unmatched. CDR3 length equals 12 residues. The CDR3 DNA reads as TGTGCCAGTAGTGACAGGGTTTATGAGCAGTTCTTC. Translated: CASSDRVYEQFF.

The CDR3 reads CASSRDVSGNTIYF. CDR3 sequence (DNA): TGTGCCAGCTCGCGAGATGTGTCTGGAAACACCATATATTTT. The J gene is TRBJ1-3, the V gene TRBV5-4, with no clear D. Germline lookup yields CDR1 SGHNT and CDR2 YYREEE (reference sequence). The CDR3 has 14 amino acids. Trimming took 7 bases from V and 1 from J, leaving 12 bases between them.

The chain is built from TRBV9 and TRBJ2-2; TRBD2 agrees at 7 bases. There are 19 residues in the CDR3. V shed 0 bases and J 3 bases; nucleotides not matched to a gene: 14. Germline V gene sequence: CDR1 SGDLS, CDR2 YYNGEE. CDR3 protein: CASSVDVGRAGDYTGELFF. For the CDR3, the DNA is TGTGCCAGCAGCGTAGACGTAGGTCGGGCGGGGGATTACACCGGGGAGCTGTTTTTT. Based on the CDR3 plus reference TRBV9 and TRBJ2-2, the full variable domain is DSGVTQTPKHLITATGQRVTLRCSPRSGDLSVYWYQQSLDQGLQFLIQYYNGEERAKGNILERFSAQQFPDLHSELNLSSLELGDSALYFCASSVDVGRAGDYTGELFFGEGSRLTVL.

Concerning this clone: The junction differs from germline at one of its ends, possibly a read error. The chain carries TRBV5-6 and TRBJ2-4; 11 nucleotides line up with TRBD1. From germline, CDR1 is SGHDT and CDR2 YYEEEE. There are 15 residues in the CDR3. The CDR3 sequence is CASSSGQGVGNSQYF. CDR3 nucleotide sequence: TGTGCCAGCAGCTCGGGACAGGGGGTGGGAAACAGTCAGTACTTC.

This clone was observed a single time. The rearrangement links TRBV28 to TRBJ1-1, with D hard to call. The CDR3 loop spans 13 amino acids. Germline V gives CDR1 MDHEN, CDR2 SYDVKM. V gave up 6 bases and J gave up 1 base, with 9 bases separating them. CDR3 DNA sequence: TGTGCCAGCAGCCCCGAACAGAACACTGAAGCTTTCTTT. Residues: CASSPEQNTEAFF.

This chain links TRBV27 with TRBJ2-1; 9 bases match TRBD2. Unmatched junction bases numbered 4, after V lost 6 bases and J lost 4 bases. The CDR3 length is 14 residues. Per germline, CDR1 MNHEY and CDR2 SMNVEV (reference sequence). This chain's CDR3 is CASSERGEYNEQFF. In nucleotides, the CDR3 is TGTGCCAGCAGCGAGCGGGGGGAATACAATGAGCAGTTCTTC.

The gene calls are TRBV18 and TRBJ2-5; D is unresolved. The CDR3 has 15 residues. Germline loops: CDR1 KGHSH, CDR2 LQKENI. Trimming shortened V by 3 bases and J by 4 bases, and 15 bases separated the two germline ends. The CDR3 sequence is CASSPPTEPGETQYF. In DNA, the CDR3 is TGTGCCAGCTCACCCCCAACGGAGCCTGGAGAGACCCAGTACTTC. Variable domain in full (rest from reference TRBV18 and TRBJ2-5): NAGVMQNPRHLVRRRGQEARLRCSPMKGHSHVYWYRQLPEEGLKFMVYLQKENIIDESGMPKERFSAEFPKEGPSILRIQQVVRGDSAAYFCASSPPTEPGETQYFGPGTRLLVL.

The V and J genes are TRBV11-2 and TRBJ2-2; no definite D call. There are 14 residues in the CDR3. Trimming left V 8 bases short and J 2 bases short, with 12 bases between. CDR1 and CDR2 (germline): SGHAT, FQNNGV. The DNA of the CDR3 is TGTGCCAGCGGCGGAACCTTTAACACCGGGGAGCTGTTTTTT. The encoded protein is CASGGTFNTGELFF.

The genes are TRBV5-1 and TRBJ2-7, with D perhaps TRBD1 (5 bases). V was pared by 1 base and J by 4 bases, with 12 bases between. The CDR3 consists of 14 residues. In germline, CDR1 is SGHRS, CDR2 YFSETQ. The CDR3 sequence: CASSLWQGLYEQYF. In DNA, the CDR3 is TGCGCCAGCAGCTTGTGGCAGGGCCTTTACGAGCAGTACTTC.

The chain recombines TRBV5-1 with TRBJ2-3; D is perhaps TRBD2 (6 bases). Germline assignment: CDR1 SGHRS and CDR2 YFSETQ. V lost 0 bases, J lost 5 bases, and 10 bases lay in between. The CDR3 length is 14 residues. CDR3 residues: CASSLGLEVDTQYF. CDR3 coding DNA: TGCGCCAGCAGCTTGGGACTAGAGGTAGATACGCAGTATTTT.

The V and J genes are TRBV6-5 and TRBJ2-7; D perhaps matches TRBD2 (5 bases). Germline V gives CDR1 MNHEY, CDR2 SVGAGI. Trimming took off 6 bases at V and 7 bases at J, with 22 bases between the two ends. There are 15 residues in the CDR3. CDR3 nucleotides: TGTGCCAGCAGAGACGACACGGGGATAGTTTGGGAGCAGTACTTC. It encodes CASRDDTGIVWEQYF.

This chain uses TRBV11-2 with TRBJ1-2, with D possibly being TRBD1 (5 bases). Germline V lookup: CDR1 SGHAT, CDR2 FQNNGV. V was clipped by 4 bases and J by 5 bases, with 17 bases between them. CDR3 length equals 15 residues. The CDR3 here is CASSSPGGTAYGYTF. As DNA, the CDR3 is TGTGCCAGCAGCTCCCCCGGCGGGACGGCGTATGGCTACACCTTC.

V gene TRBV9 combines with J gene TRBJ2-5; 8 bases agree with TRBD2. CDR1 and CDR2 from the germline V gene are SGDLS and YYNGEE. This CDR3 is built from 15 residues. V dropped 0 bases and J dropped 4; count of bases not matched to a gene: 5. The CDR3 spells CASSVGVAGIETQYF. As DNA, the CDR3 is TGTGCCAGCAGCGTAGGAGTAGCGGGGATAGAGACCCAGTACTTC.

The chain recombines TRBV11-2 with TRBJ1-2, with TRBD1 identical over 8 bases. With V trimmed by 1 base and J by 6 bases, 10 bases remained unmatched. Germline assignment: CDR1 SGHAT and CDR2 FQNNGV. The CDR3 runs 16 residues. In nucleotides, the CDR3 is TGTGCCAGCAGCTTAGTTCAGGGGGCGAGATCCCATGGCTACACCTTC. This encodes CASSLVQGARSHGYTF.

V gene TRBV4-3 combines with J gene TRBJ1-4, with TRBD1 as a possible D gene (6 bases). Trimming removed 3 bases at V and 5 bases at J, with 10 bases between. The CDR3 totals 14 residues. The V gene's germline CDR1 is LGHNA and CDR2 YSLEER. For the CDR3, the DNA is TGCGCCAGCAGCCACCCCGGACAGAATGAAAAACTGTTTTTT. Translation gives CASSHPGQNEKLFF.

The chain is built from TRBV27 and TRBJ2-7; possibly TRBD2 for D (7 bases). From germline, CDR1 is MNHEY and CDR2 SMNVEV (reference sequence). CDR3 length equals 16 residues. Trimming shortened V by 0 bases and J by 3 bases, and 15 bases separated the two germline ends. CDR3 sequence reads: CASSLSLRGRRYEQYF. In nucleotides, the CDR3 is TGTGCCAGCAGTTTATCGCTGCGGGGGCGCCGCTACGAGCAGTACTTC.

The chain links TRBV9 to TRBJ2-7; TRBD2 aligns across 10 bases. V dropped 4 bases and J dropped 0; count of bases not matched to a gene: 4. The CDR3 loop spans 15 amino acids. The V gene's germline CDR1 is SGDLS and CDR2 YYNGEE. This CDR3 reads CASSPLAGASYEQYF. The CDR3 coding sequence is TGTGCCAGCAGCCCCCTAGCGGGGGCCTCCTACGAGCAGTACTTC.

This clone was picked up a small number of times. This chain links TRBV30 with TRBJ1-1, with no clear D. Germline CDR1 reads GTSNPN; CDR2 reads SVGIG (reference sequence). This CDR3 is built from 16 residues. Trimming took off 2 bases at V and 1 base at J, with 17 bases between the two ends. This chain's CDR3 is CAWSPSRAGRNTEAFF. CDR3 DNA sequence: TGTGCCTGGAGTCCCTCGAGGGCGGGCCGGAACACTGAAGCTTTCTTT.

The rearrangement joins TRBV29-1 to TRBJ1-2; 8 nucleotides align to TRBD1. Germline CDR1 reads SQVTM; CDR2 reads ANQGSEA. The CDR3 sequence is 13 residues long. V trimming: 7 bases; J trimming: 5 bases; junction bases outside the gene matches: 9. DNA of the CDR3: TGCAGCGGGCGGACAGGGATGGAATATGGCTACACCTTC. This gives the protein CSGRTGMEYGYTF.